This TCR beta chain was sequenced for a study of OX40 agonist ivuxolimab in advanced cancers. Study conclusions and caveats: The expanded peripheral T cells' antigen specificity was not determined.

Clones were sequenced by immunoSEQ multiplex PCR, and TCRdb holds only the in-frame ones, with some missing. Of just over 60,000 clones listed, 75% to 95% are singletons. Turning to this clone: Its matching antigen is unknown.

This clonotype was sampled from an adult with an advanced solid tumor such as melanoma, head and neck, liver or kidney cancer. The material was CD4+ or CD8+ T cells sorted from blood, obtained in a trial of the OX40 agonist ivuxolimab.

CDR3 sequence reads: CASSYGTGFEQYF. The CDR3 bases are TGTGCCAGCAGTTACGGGACAGGGTTCGAGCAGTACTTC. The chain links TRBV6-5 to TRBJ2-7; 9 nucleotides line up with TRBD1. Germline CDR1 reads MNHEY; CDR2 reads SVGAGI. The trim removed 2 bases at V and 6 bases at J, leaving 2 bases unmatched. CDR3 length: 13 amino acids.